The 24 T cell receptor beta chains reported below all come from one sample, sequenced in a study of CD8 T cells in ankylosing spondylitis. Study outcomes and limitations: Roughly 8 highly homologous variants made up a TCR beta motif that seemed to typify ankylosing spondylitis blood.

For these TCRs, the target antigens are not known. TCRdb called the 5' RACE reads again in MiXCR, with one record for every CDR3 protein. The sample records fewer than 450,000 distinct CDR3 sequences, about 15% being singletons. Material: blood, either unsorted or a sorted T cell fraction (not recorded which). All receptors derive from a male donor with ankylosing spondylitis.

This clonotype was counted a few times. The V call is TRBV5-1, the J call TRBJ2-6, with D unresolved. The CDR3 is 14 amino acids. Trimming took 6 bases from V and 1 from J, leaving 8 bases between them. CDR1 is SGHRS, CDR2 YFSETQ, per germline. DNA for the CDR3: TGCGCCAGCAAGTCCGTTTCTGGGGCCAACGTCCTGACTTTC. Amino acid sequence: CASKSVSGANVLTF.

The chain recombines TRBV28 with TRBJ2-4, with D perhaps matching TRBD2 (5 bases). Germline V gene lookup returns CDR1 MDHEN and CDR2 SYDVKM. V lost 3 bases and J lost 0, with 6 bases in between. The CDR3 is 14 amino acids. The CDR3 region has the DNA TGTGCCAGCAGTTTTGGACTAGCCAAAAACATTCAGTACTTC. Amino acid sequence: CASSFGLAKNIQYF.

V usage is TRBV20-1 and J usage is TRBJ2-1, with D unclear. V was cut by 1 base and J by 0 bases, with 7 bases left in between. CDR3 length equals 14 residues. The germline gives CDR1 DFQATT, CDR2 SNEGSKA (reference sequence). CDR3 in amino acids: CSARVASSYNEQFF. The CDR3 DNA reads TGCAGTGCTAGAGTTGCGAGCTCCTACAATGAGCAGTTCTTC.

V gene TRBV12-3 or TRBV12-4 combines with J gene TRBJ2-1; D gene unclear. The length of the CDR3 is 17 residues. V lost 1 base and J lost 1, with 14 bases in between. The CDR3 nucleotides read TGTGCCAGCAGTTTAGAGACACTACCCTCATCCTACAATGAGCAGTTCTTC. This translates into CASSLETLPSSYNEQFF.

The chain couples TRBV5-6 to TRBJ1-1; 9 bases agree with TRBD1. Germline-derived CDR1 and CDR2 are SGHDT and YYEEEE. The CDR3 totals 18 residues. With V trimmed by 4 bases and J by 1 base, 14 bases remained unmatched. This chain's CDR3 is CASSAGTGRLRRNTEAFF. The CDR3, as DNA: TGTGCCAGCAGCGCCGGGACAGGGAGGCTTCGCAGGAACACTGAAGCTTTCTTT.

The J gene is TRBJ2-5, the V gene TRBV24-1; D is possibly TRBD2 (6 bases). The CDR3 runs 15 residues. The V end lost 4 bases, the J end lost 4 bases, and 15 bases lay between the germline ends. The V gene's germline CDR1 is KGHDR and CDR2 SFDVKD. The CDR3 region is CATSDPLEGRETQYF. CDR3 nucleotide sequence: TGTGCCACCAGTGACCCGTTGGAGGGGCGAGAGACCCAGTACTTC.

This clonotype has more than one count but fewer than ten. The chain combines TRBV12-3 or TRBV12-4 with TRBJ2-7, with TRBD1 matching over 7 bases. V was clipped by 2 bases and J by 0 bases; unmatched bases: 4. The CDR3 has 15 residues. The CDR3 DNA sequence: TGTGCCAGCAGTTTAAACCCAGGGGGCTCCTACGAGCAGTACTTC. Its translation is CASSLNPGGSYEQYF.

This CDR3 is CATSGRGSYEQYF. The CDR3 DNA follows: TGTGCCACCAGTGGGCGGGGATCCTACGAGCAGTACTTC. This chain uses TRBV24-1 with TRBJ2-7; perhaps TRBD2 as D (6 bases). V was clipped by 5 bases and J by 1 base, with 8 bases between them. Germline lookup yields CDR1 KGHDR and CDR2 SFDVKD. The CDR3 totals 13 residues.

The rearrangement joins TRBV10-2 to TRBJ2-2, with 13 bases fitting TRBD2. CDR3 length equals 16 residues. Trimming took 6 bases from V and 4 from J; bases not matched to a gene: 5. Germline CDR1 WSHSY, CDR2 SAAADI. CDR3 protein: CASRPGTSGATGELFF. CDR3 nucleotide sequence: TGCGCCAGCAGGCCCGGGACTAGCGGGGCCACCGGGGAGCTGTTTTTT.

The table lists this clonotype with a few counts. The V call is TRBV29-1, the J call TRBJ2-1; 7 positions agree with TRBD2. The CDR3 is made up of 15 amino acids. The trim removed 0 bases at V and 5 bases at J, leaving 7 bases unmatched. Germline values: CDR1 SQVTM, CDR2 ANQGSEA. This CDR3 is CSVEDAPGGHNEQFF. CDR3 nucleotide sequence: TGCAGCGTTGAAGATGCCCCGGGAGGCCACAATGAGCAGTTCTTC.

The V call is TRBV24-1, the J call TRBJ1-1; 7 bases map to TRBD1. This CDR3 comprises 15 residues. J gave up 0 bases and V 3 bases, and 3 bases lay outside the gene matches. Germline V lookup: CDR1 KGHDR, CDR2 SFDVKD. CDR3 loop: CATSDATGVNTEAFF. For the CDR3, the DNA is TGTGCCACCAGTGATGCCACAGGGGTGAACACTGAAGCTTTCTTT.

This clonotype was detected many times. The chain has TRBV7-3 and TRBJ1-1; D not resolved. Germline-derived CDR1 and CDR2 are SGHTA and FQGTGA. The V end was cut by 5 bases, the J end by 1 base, with 8 bases between. This CDR3 has 13 amino acids. In DNA, the CDR3 is TGTGCCAGCAGCCCTACAGCGAACACTGAAGCTTTCTTT. It yields the protein CASSPTANTEAFF.

The chain uses TRBV21-1 and TRBJ2-3; the D segment call TRBD2 is taken from the table without a DNA check. TRBV21-1 counts as a pseudogene. This CDR3 is 21 amino acids long. The CDR3 DNA sequence: TGTGCCAGCAGCAAATCGACAGCTGGGACTAGCGGGAATGCGAACACAGATACGCAGTATTTT. Its protein product is CASSKSTAGTSGNANTDTQYF.

This clonotype appeared many times. The chain combines TRBV11-2 with TRBJ2-2; D gene uncertain. The CDR3 is made up of 11 amino acids. Germline V gives CDR1 SGHAT, CDR2 FQNNGV. Trimming removed 5 bases from V and 6 bases from J, with 4 bases in between. The CDR3: CASSPAGELFF. The CDR3 nucleotides are TGTGCCAGCAGCCCGGCCGGGGAGCTGTTTTTT. The entire variable domain, with the rest obtained from reference TRBV11-2 and TRBJ2-2, is as follows: EAGVAQSPRYKIIEKRQSVAFWCNPISGHATLYWYQQILGQGPKLLIQFQNNGVVDDSQLPKDRFSAERLKGVDSTLKIQPAKLEDSAVYLCASSPAGELFFGEGSRLTVL.

The J gene is TRBJ2-5, the V gene TRBV4-2; D unclear. The CDR3 has 12 residues. V lost 2 bases and J lost 11, with 12 bases in between. Germline V gene sequence: CDR1 LGHNA, CDR2 YNFKEQ. The CDR3 is CASSQSASSQYF. In DNA form, the CDR3 reads TGTGCCAGCAGCCAATCGGCTAGTTCACAGTACTTC.

This clonotype was observed a single time. The chain is built from TRBV6-1 and TRBJ2-5; TRBD2 matches at 14 bases. The CDR3 runs to 16 residues. From germline, CDR1 is MNHNS and CDR2 SASEGT. V was clipped by 5 bases and J by 5 bases; unmatched bases: 7. CDR3 residues: CASSQGLAGVGETQYF. The CDR3 bases are TGTGCCAGCAGTCAGGGACTAGCGGGAGTAGGCGAGACCCAGTACTTC.

This clonotype was observed a handful of times. The V gene is TRBV27, the J gene TRBJ2-3; TRBD1 aligns across 8 bases. There are 15 residues in the CDR3. V was clipped by 4 bases and J by 1 base; unmatched bases: 4. Germline V CDR1 and CDR2: MNHEY, SMNVEV (reference sequence). CDR3 amino acids: CASSSDRVGTDTQYF. Here the CDR3 DNA reads TGTGCCAGCAGTTCGGACAGGGTTGGCACAGATACGCAGTATTTT.

The chain is built from TRBV7-9 and TRBJ2-3; perhaps TRBD1 as D (6 bases). This CDR3 has 15 amino acids. CDR1 and CDR2 from the germline V gene are SEHNR and FQNEAQ (reference sequence). Trimming left V 0 bases short and J 2 bases short, with 9 bases between. DNA of the CDR3: TGTGCCAGCAGCTTAGCGGGGGCCCACACAGATACGCAGTATTTT. Protein sequence: CASSLAGAHTDTQYF.

The chain has TRBV2 and TRBJ1-3; TRBD1 might be the D (5 bases). The CDR3 sequence is 13 residues long. Per germline, CDR1 SNHLY and CDR2 FYNNEI. Deletions cut 11 bases from V and 1 base from J, with 12 bases between. This chain's CDR3 is CALKQGSGNTIYF. The CDR3, as DNA: TGTGCCTTAAAGCAGGGATCTGGAAACACCATATATTTT.

This sequence joins TRBV12-3 or TRBV12-4 and TRBJ1-6, with D perhaps TRBD1 (6 bases). The CDR3 runs 14 residues. The V and J ends lost 3 bases and 9 bases respectively, with 12 bases between them. The CDR3 loop reads CASSFRQDSSPLHF. Here the CDR3 DNA reads TGTGCCAGCAGTTTTCGACAGGACTCTTCACCCCTCCACTTT.

This clonotype has just a few counts. The chain has TRBV6-5 and TRBJ2-3, with TRBD2 identical over 8 bases. Germline loops: CDR1 MNHEY, CDR2 SVGAGI. The CDR3 covers 15 residues. The V and J ends lost 2 bases and 0 bases, in that order; junction bases with no gene match: 1. This chain's CDR3 is CASSYQRGSTDTQYF. The CDR3 nucleotides read TGTGCCAGCAGTTACCAGCGGGGGAGCACAGATACGCAGTATTTT.

This clonotype was found a few times. The gene calls are TRBV5-1 and TRBJ1-2; D ambiguous. The germline gives CDR1 SGHRS, CDR2 YFSETQ. V lost 4 bases, J lost 5 bases, and 12 bases lay in between. The CDR3 is 13 amino acids. The CDR3 protein is CASSPADLYGYTF. The CDR3 DNA follows: TGCGCCAGCAGCCCCGCCGATTTATATGGCTACACCTTC.

The V gene is TRBV20-1, the J gene TRBJ1-1; D remains ambiguous. V shed 0 bases and J shed 2 bases, with 7 bases lying between them. This CDR3 contains 13 residues. Germline-derived CDR1 and CDR2 are DFQATT and SNEGSKA (reference sequence). The CDR3 here is CSARDYGNTEAFF. In DNA form, the CDR3 reads TGCAGTGCTAGAGATTATGGAAACACTGAAGCTTTCTTT.

This clonotype was counted a few times. The chain employs TRBV10-3 and TRBJ1-1; D perhaps matches TRBD1 (5 bases). Trimming took 0 bases from V and 6 from J, leaving 14 bases between them. CDR1 and CDR2 from the germline V gene are ENHRY and SYGVKD. This CDR3 has 15 amino acids. In DNA, the CDR3 is TGTGCCATCAGTGAGTCGCTTTCAGGGTTTCCTGAAGCTTTCTTT. As protein: CAISESLSGFPEAFF.